One T cell receptor (beta chain) is described in this entry. This sample is drawn from a study of cytomegalovirus exposure and HLA in healthy donors. The germline gives CDR1 SEHNR, CDR2 FQNEAQ (reference sequence). This CDR3 contains 14 residues. Trimming left V 5 bases short and J 4 bases short, with 14 bases between. 60 Vbeta and 13 Jbeta primers were used in PCR. Sequencing used immunoSEQ multiplex PCR; TCRdb keeps in-frame clones, though not all of them. The data show approximately 160,000 clones, with roughly 81% seen just once and 4.8% held by the top ten. The chain couples TRBV7-9 to TRBJ1-2; no clear D gene. This receptor was taken from a girl between 10 and 17 years old in good health and CMV-seropositive. Sequences were obtained from PBMCs. In DNA, the CDR3 is TGTGCCAGCAGCCTTAACCGGCGGCGCTATGGCTACACCTTC. Amino acids: CASSLNRRRYGYTF.